This T cell receptor (beta chain) emerged from a study of cytomegalovirus exposure and HLA in healthy donors. Germline CDR1 reads LGHNA; CDR2 reads YNFKEQ. The V gene end was trimmed by 6 bases and the J gene end by 4 bases; junction bases not matched to a gene: 8. The CDR3 is made up of 16 amino acids. Whole-study findings and limits: Listed as cytomegalovirus-associated were approximately 160 TCR beta chains.

Concerning this clone itself: Its cognate antigen is unknown.

TCRdb keeps only in-frame clones here, not all; method: immunoSEQ multiplex PCR. Found here are about 160,000 clones, around 96% of them singletons; the top ten hold approximately 0.82%. The chain joins TRBV4-2 to TRBJ2-3; 12 positions match TRBD1. Sequencing input: PBMCs. The receptor was derived from a woman aged 18-29 years in good health and CMV-seronegative. The CDR3 DNA reads as TGTGCCAGCAGACGAGGGGGACAGGGGGCTTCAGATACGCAGTATTTT. It yields the protein CASRRGGQGASDTQYF.